This T cell receptor (beta chain) was captured in a study of vaccination effects on CD4 cells after COVID-19. A remark on this clone: The target antigen is unknown.

The CDR3 length is 15 residues. V dropped 6 bases and J dropped 0 bases, with 14 bases sitting between them. In germline, CDR1 is SNHLY, CDR2 FYNNEI. Study findings and constraints: Clones of infection and vaccine origin contracted markedly late after vaccination.

Before sequencing, viral peptide pools were used by the ViraFEST assay to expand antigen-specific CD4+ T cells. Researchers isolated CD4+ T cells once about eleven days of culture had elapsed. Two doses of BNT162b2 or mRNA-1273 vaccine were administered to participants. Vaccine recipients had no previous SARS-CoV-2 infection; their nucleocapsid antibodies were negative. Half the medium was swapped for IL-2 medium on days 3 and 7. The table came from immunoSEQ multiplex PCR; TCRdb's copy has only in-frame clones and leaves some out. Of roughly 46,000 clones in the sample, about 74% were seen once. This receptor was identified in a human donor who received a COVID-19 vaccine. The chain has TRBV2 and TRBJ1-2; possible D gene TRBD1, 5 bases. The sample consisted of CD4+ T cells from PBMCs cultured with HCoV-OC43 spike peptides, taken after COVID-19 vaccination. Subset specified: HCoV-OC43 spike overlapping peptide pool stimulation. The DNA of the CDR3 is TGTGCCAGCAGCTACAGACAGATATCTAACTATGGCTACACCTTC. Protein sequence: CASSYRQISNYGYTF.